This T cell receptor (beta chain) was recorded in a study of blood T cell repertoires in COVID-19. This CDR3 has 17 residues. Germline loops: CDR1 SEHNR, CDR2 FQNEAQ (reference sequence). Trimming took off 3 bases at V and 6 bases at J, with 24 bases between the two ends. This table comes from immunoSEQ multiplex PCR, and its TCRdb copy is limited to in-frame clones, with some not included. The table has 65,000 to 85,000 clones, around nine tenths seen once. This clone was found once. This receptor was identified in a woman younger than 35 with acute or convalescent COVID-19. V gene TRBV7-9 combines with J gene TRBJ2-7; D is perhaps TRBD2 (6 bases). Sequenced material: peripheral blood. The CDR3 region has the DNA TGTGCCAGCAGCTTGGGAGGAGGAGGGACTCGAAACCCCGAGCAGTACTTC. It specifies CASSLGGGGTRNPEQYF.